Each of the 11 T cell receptor beta chains below was sequenced from the same sample in a study of cytomegalovirus exposure and HLA in healthy donors. 13 Jbeta primers and 60 Vbeta primers were used for the PCR. Clones were sequenced by immunoSEQ multiplex PCR, and TCRdb holds only the in-frame ones, with some missing. The data contain some 270,000 clones, around 80% of them seen just once; the ten biggest clones take up about 0.29%. Sequencing was done on a sample of PBMCs. These receptors were obtained from a girl aged 2-10 years in good health and CMV-seronegative.

This rearrangement joins TRBV4-2 to TRBJ1-4, with 8 bases lining up with TRBD1. Germline V gene sequence: CDR1 LGHNA, CDR2 YNFKEQ. The V and J ends lost 4 bases and 4 bases, in that order; junction bases with no gene match: 14. The CDR3 is made up of 18 amino acids. The CDR3 reads CASSRGQGGMLRNEKLFF. CDR3 bases: TGTGCCAGCAGCCGAGGACAGGGTGGCATGTTACGTAATGAAAAACTGTTTTTT.

This rearrangement joins TRBV6-6 to TRBJ2-3; D perhaps matches TRBD1 (6 bases). Trimming took 5 bases from V and 3 from J, leaving 15 bases between them. There are 15 residues in the CDR3. Germline CDR1 and CDR2: MNHNY and SVGAGI (reference sequence). The CDR3 nucleotides are TGTGCCAGCAGTCAACTAGGGGGTCGGACAGATACGCAGTATTTT. Translated, it gives CASSQLGGRTDTQYF.

V usage is TRBV7-9 and J usage is TRBJ1-1; 7 positions agree with TRBD1. With V trimmed by 3 bases and J by 1 base, 11 bases remained unmatched. CDR1 SEHNR and CDR2 FQNEAQ come from the germline V gene (reference sequence). The CDR3 length is 17 residues. CDR3 in amino acids: CASSFYRGPSRNTEAFF. Here the CDR3 DNA reads TGTGCCAGCAGCTTTTACAGGGGCCCCTCGAGGAACACTGAAGCTTTCTTT.

The genes are TRBV4-2 and TRBJ2-7, with 8 bases matching TRBD2. The CDR3 spans 15 residues. V lost 4 bases and J lost 1; bases outside the gene matches: 6. CDR1 LGHNA and CDR2 YNFKEQ come from the germline V gene. This CDR3 is CASSRSGSVSYEQYF. In DNA, the CDR3 is TGTGCCAGCAGCCGAAGCGGGAGCGTATCCTACGAGCAGTACTTC.

The chain carries TRBV28 and TRBJ2-5; TRBD2 is a possible D gene (6 bases). The CDR3 length is 15 residues. Per germline, CDR1 MDHEN and CDR2 SYDVKM. The V and J ends lost 5 bases and 5 bases respectively, with 18 bases between them. The CDR3 nucleotides are TGTGCCAGCAGTCCGCTCTGGAGGGGCCCGGAGACCCAGTACTTC. This gives the protein CASSPLWRGPETQYF.

This clone occurred a few times. The J gene is TRBJ2-7, the V gene TRBV10-3; 9 bases agree with TRBD2. The germline V gene has CDR1 ENHRY and CDR2 SYGVKD. The CDR3 is 15 amino acids. The ends lost 3 bases at V and 6 bases at J; junction bases unmatched: 9. The CDR3 spells CAISDPAGGVLEQYF. The CDR3 region has the DNA TGTGCCATCAGTGACCCAGCGGGAGGTGTTCTCGAGCAGTACTTC.

The chain links TRBV9 to TRBJ2-3, with D possibly matching TRBD2 (6 bases). V was cut by 2 bases and J by 2 bases, with 9 bases left in between. Germline loops: CDR1 SGDLS, CDR2 YYNGEE. The CDR3 is 14 amino acids. CDR3 DNA: TGTGCCAGCAGCGTCCGGGGGACCACAGATACGCAGTATTTT. Translated: CASSVRGTTDTQYF.

The chain uses TRBV10-3 and TRBJ1-6, with 7 bases identical to TRBD1. V trimming: 10 bases; J trimming: 9 bases; junction bases outside the gene matches: 9. Germline V gives CDR1 ENHRY, CDR2 SYGVKD. This CDR3 is built from 13 residues. This chain's CDR3 is CATMGQIISPLHF. CDR3 coding DNA: TGTGCCACCATGGGACAGATAATTTCACCCCTCCACTTT.

J is TRBJ2-1 and V is TRBV7-3; D gene unclear. The ends were cut back, 1 base at V and 10 bases at J, with 11 bases in the middle. This CDR3 comprises 13 residues. Germline CDR1 SGHTA, CDR2 FQGTGA. The CDR3 bases are TGTGCCAGCAGCTTAAAAACCGCCCGGGAGCAGTTCTTC. Amino acids: CASSLKTAREQFF.

The V call is TRBV12-5, the J call TRBJ2-7, with D possibly TRBD2 on 6 matching bases. V was cut by 0 bases and J by 7 bases, with 19 bases left in between. This CDR3 is built from 16 residues. Germline-derived CDR1 and CDR2 are LGHNT and FRNRAP. The CDR3 sequence is CASGLVRKLALVEQYF. CDR3 sequence (DNA): TGTGCTAGTGGTTTGGTACGGAAGCTAGCGTTGGTTGAGCAGTACTTC.

This chain links TRBV6-6 with TRBJ1-4; D is unclear. Germline V gives CDR1 MNHNY, CDR2 SVGAGI (reference sequence). The CDR3 loop spans 16 amino acids. V shed 0 bases and J shed 12 bases, with 20 bases lying between them. The CDR3 nucleotides are TGTGCCAGCAGTTACTCGTATAGTATCGGGGTCCGACAACTGTTTTTT. It translates to CASSYSYSIGVRQLFF.